This T cell receptor beta chain was recorded in a study of Graves' ophthalmopathy and Graves' hyperthyroidism. Findings and limits, study-wide: Also, most clonotypes expanded in the thyroid above 0.001 frequency appeared in blood.

Presentation of ophthalmopathy in the donors involved moderate-to-severe activity, CAS ≥3, NOSPECS ≥4 and a duration under 3 months. Excluded: other autoimmune disease, uncontrolled infection, pregnancy or lactation. The authors isolated PBMCs from over 7.5 ml of fresh peripheral blood. CDR3 length equals 15 residues. Trimming left V 0 bases short and J 2 bases short, with 12 bases between. Germline V gene lookup returns CDR1 SGHRS and CDR2 YFSETQ. As for this clonotype: Its target is unknown. A much larger clone differs from this one at a single base, so this may be a read error. The conserved phenylalanine or tryptophan is not found at the CDR3 terminus, so this likely reflects a read error.

Amplifying from RNA transcripts, the study obtained TCR beta CDR3 regions. The workflow started with a first-round RT-PCR run with HTBI primers and then moved on to a second-round multiplex PCR. TCRdb passed the multiplex PCR reads through MiXCR, listing each CDR3 protein once. Counted here are 340,000 or so distinct CDR3 sequences, roughly a sixth occurring once; the ten biggest clones make up roughly 12%. The chain combines TRBV5-1 with TRBJ2-7, with D possibly matching TRBD1 (6 bases). This receptor was identified in an adult man with Graves' ophthalmopathy. Material for sequencing was peripheral blood. CDR3 nucleotide sequence: TGCGCCAGCAGCTTGGATAGTACAGGGACCTACGAGCAGTACCTC. Protein sequence: CASSLDSTGTYEQYL.